The 18 T cell receptor beta chains in this list originate from one sample, sequenced in a study of T cells after yellow fever vaccination. TCRdb passed the 5' RACE reads through MiXCR, listing each CDR3 protein once. The top ten hold more than 20% of the sample, which has about 340,000 distinct CDR3 sequences, 3% to 4.5% seen once. The material sequenced was PBMCs, taken 5 days after the yellow fever booster vaccination. These receptors originate from a man younger than 35 who received the YFV17D yellow fever vaccine.

This clonotype was detected ten times or more. This rearrangement joins TRBV4-3 to TRBJ1-1, with D tentatively TRBD1 (6 bases). This CDR3 spans 17 amino acids. Trimming left V 0 bases short and J 4 bases short, with 18 bases between. CDR1 is LGHNA, CDR2 YSLEER, per germline. The DNA for the CDR3 is TGCGCCAGCAGCCAAGAAGTCTACGGGGGCTCGGTCACTGAAGCTTTCTTT. Its protein is CASSQEVYGGSVTEAFF.

V and J are TRBV27 and TRBJ2-1; 10 bases match TRBD2. CDR1 is MNHEY and CDR2 is SMNVEV in the germline V gene (reference sequence). The CDR3 contains 14 residues. Losses at the gene ends were 6 bases for V and 5 bases for J; bases not matched to a gene: 4. The CDR3 DNA reads TGTGCCAGCAGCCCAGCGGGGGGGCACAATGAGCAGTTCTTC. Translated: CASSPAGGHNEQFF.

The CDR3: CSQRRQGNGYTF. As DNA, the CDR3 is TGCAGTCAAAGGCGACAGGGCAATGGCTACACCTTC. The chain has TRBV20-1 and TRBJ1-2; TRBD1 matches 7 bases. This CDR3 has 12 residues. The V gene end was trimmed by 8 bases and the J gene end by 6 bases; junction bases not matched to a gene: 9. The germline V gene encodes CDR1 DFQATT and CDR2 SNEGSKA (reference sequence).

The chain recombines TRBV20-1 with TRBJ1-1; D remains ambiguous. The CDR3 totals 12 residues. Germline V gene sequence: CDR1 DFQATT, CDR2 SNEGSKA (reference sequence). Between the trimmed V and J ends, which lost 2 bases and 6 bases, there was a span of 10 bases. In DNA form, the CDR3 reads TGCAGTGCTAGACCATCGGTCGCTGAAGCTTTCTTT. Protein sequence: CSARPSVAEAFF.

This clonotype occurred a few times. The chain couples TRBV28 to TRBJ1-1; 7 nucleotides match TRBD1. Per the germline V gene, CDR1 is MDHEN and CDR2 is SYDVKM. Trimming removed 5 bases from V and 9 bases from J; junction bases left unmatched: 12. CDR3 length: 14 amino acids. The CDR3 loop is CASSDGDRRSKAFF. Written as DNA, the CDR3 is TGTGCCAGCAGTGACGGGGACAGACGGAGCAAAGCTTTCTTT.

The V and J genes are TRBV27 and TRBJ1-2; D gene unclear. Germline V gene lookup returns CDR1 MNHEY and CDR2 SMNVEV (reference sequence). Between the trimmed V and J ends, which lost 8 bases and 1 base, there was a span of 5 bases. The CDR3 loop spans 11 amino acids. The CDR3 sequence is CASGDNYGYTF. The DNA for the CDR3 is TGTGCCAGCGGGGATAACTATGGCTACACCTTC.

The V call is TRBV4-1, the J call TRBJ2-6, with 11 bases lining up with TRBD2. CDR3 length: 19 residues. The V segment lost 0 bases and the J segment 0 bases; nucleotides outside the gene matches: 4. Germline CDR1 is MGHRA and CDR2 is YSYEKL. The CDR3 sequence: CASSQEGLAGGSGANVLTF. The CDR3 DNA sequence: TGCGCCAGCAGCCAAGAGGGGCTAGCGGGGGGCTCTGGGGCCAACGTCCTGACTTTC.

In its sample, this clonotype was seen many times. The chain couples TRBV4-1 to TRBJ1-1, with D perhaps matching TRBD1 (6 bases). CDR3 length: 13 amino acids. V lost 6 bases, J lost 1 base, and 9 bases lay in between. Germline V gives CDR1 MGHRA, CDR2 YSYEKL. The CDR3 sequence: CASRVQGNTEAFF. For the CDR3, the DNA is TGCGCCAGCAGGGTACAGGGGAACACTGAAGCTTTCTTT.

This clonotype was seen more than once but under ten times. The chain recombines TRBV4-3 with TRBJ2-3; TRBD2 matches 7 bases. CDR1 is LGHNA and CDR2 is YSLEER in the germline V gene. V gave up 0 bases and J gave up 1 base; unmatched junction bases: 1. The CDR3 loop spans 15 amino acids. Written as DNA, the CDR3 is TGCGCCAGCAGCCAAGAGAGCGGGGGCACAGATACGCAGTATTTT. Translated: CASSQESGGTDTQYF.

The chain employs TRBV4-3 and TRBJ2-7; no definite D call. The CDR3 runs 14 residues. The germline CDR1 and CDR2 sequences are LGHNA and YSLEER. With 1 base removed from V and 2 bases from J, the gap between germline ends came to 9 bases. CDR3 sequence: CASSQVDRAYEQYF. For the CDR3, the DNA is TGCGCCAGCAGCCAAGTGGACCGGGCCTACGAGCAGTACTTC.

There are a few counts of this clonotype. This chain's CDR3 is CASGGPSVSSTYEQYV. In DNA, the CDR3 is TGTGCTAGTGGGGGGCCTTCCGTCTCCTCTACCTACGAGCAGTACGTC. The chain joins TRBV12-5 to TRBJ2-7, with a possible D match to TRBD1 (5 bases). The CDR3 runs 16 residues. Trimming pared 6 bases from V and 2 bases from J, leaving 20 bases between. Germline V gene data show CDR1 as LGHNT and CDR2 as FRNRAP.

The V call is TRBV10-3, the J call TRBJ2-2; 8 nucleotides match TRBD2. The germline V gene encodes CDR1 ENHRY and CDR2 SYGVKD. Trimming at V came to 10 bases and at J to 5 bases, leaving 6 bases not matched to a gene. The CDR3 has 13 residues. The CDR3 DNA sequence: TGTGCCACTGGTCGGGGGGGAACCGGGGAGCTGTTTTTT. This codes for CATGRGGTGELFF.

This clonotype was found many times. In DNA form, the CDR3 reads TGTGCCAGCAGCCAAGATAGCGGGGGGGCAGATACGCAGTATTTT. It specifies CASSQDSGGADTQYF. The V and J genes are TRBV4-2 and TRBJ2-3; 11 bases agree with TRBD2. Germline CDR1 is LGHNA and CDR2 is YNFKEQ. V dropped 0 bases and J dropped 4; count of bases not matched to a gene: 0. The CDR3 is 15 amino acids.

This clonotype occurred many times. The V gene is TRBV29-1, the J gene TRBJ1-1; maybe TRBD1 (6 bases). Germline CDR1 is SQVTM and CDR2 is ANQGSEA. Between the trimmed V and J ends, which lost 4 bases and 4 bases, there was a span of 16 bases. This CDR3 is 14 amino acids long. CDR3 DNA sequence: TGCAGCGTTGGAGGCCGTACAGGGATCACTGAAGCTTTCTTT. This encodes CSVGGRTGITEAFF.

This chain connects TRBV12-3 or TRBV12-4 to TRBJ1-5; tentative D call: TRBD1 (6 bases). The V and J ends lost 4 bases and 7 bases respectively, with 20 bases between them. The CDR3 totals 16 residues. Here the CDR3 DNA reads TGTGCCAGCAGTTCGACCGGGGGGGGCGCGGGGCAGCCCCAGCATTTT. Protein sequence: CASSSTGGGAGQPQHF.

Regarding this clonotype: One end of the junction does not line up with germline, which may come from a read error. J is TRBJ2-1 and V is TRBV5-5, with TRBD2 identical over 10 bases. CDR3 length equals 18 residues. Per the germline V gene, CDR1 is SGHKS and CDR2 is YYEKEE (reference sequence). CDR3 in amino acids: CASSLRPSGGSPYTEQFF. CDR3 in DNA: TGTGCCAGCAGCTTACGGCCTAGCGGGGGTAGCCCCTACACTGAGCAGTTCTTC.

This clonotype was counted at least ten times. The chain uses TRBV24-1 and TRBJ2-1; TRBD2 agrees at 9 bases. The CDR3 spans 16 residues. Trimming took 4 bases from V and 6 from J; bases not matched to a gene: 9. CDR1 is KGHDR and CDR2 is SFDVKD in the germline V gene. As DNA, the CDR3 is TGTGCCACCAGTGACTCCCTCGGACTAGCGACCAATGAGCAGTTCTTC. Residues: CATSDSLGLATNEQFF.

This clonotype was picked up many times. J is TRBJ2-3 and V is TRBV5-1; 14 bases agree with TRBD2. Germline CDR1 and CDR2: SGHRS and YFSETQ. The CDR3 spans 18 residues. V gave up 0 bases and J gave up 4 bases; unmatched junction bases: 7. The CDR3 sequence: CASSLAGTSGGSADTQYF. The CDR3 nucleotides are TGCGCCAGCAGCTTGGCTGGGACTAGCGGGGGCAGCGCAGATACGCAGTATTTT.